A single T cell receptor (beta chain) is shown here with its context. Clones were read by immunoSEQ multiplex PCR, and TCRdb kept only the in-frame ones, dropping some. This table holds 500,000 or so clones, around nine tenths found once. This record comes from a study of Ad26.COV2.S vaccination and SARS-CoV-2 variants. The V and J ends lost 4 bases and 5 bases, in that order; junction bases with no gene match: 18. The CDR3 sequence is 19 residues long. Treatment noted: 19 received Ad26.COV2.S at low or high dose, single or two shots; roughly 5 received placebo; per-sample allocation not given. Samples were taken on day 63 after the first vaccine or placebo injection. A Boston donor was an adult aged 18-55 years.

Source: peripheral blood, taken in a trial of Ad26.COV2.S vaccine versus placebo. V is TRBV5-3 and J is TRBJ2-5, with TRBD2 matching over 12 bases. TRBV5-3 is marked as an open reading frame, function uncertain. This TCR came from a person between 18 and 60 years old who received the Ad26.COV2.S COVID-19 vaccine or a placebo. The CDR3 DNA reads TGTGCCAGAAGCCCCAGGGGATTGTTAGCTAGCGGGAGGGTGGAGACCCAGTACTTC. It yields the protein CARSPRGLLASGRVETQYF.